The clone carrying this TCR beta chain was seen many times. The authors sequenced patients whose flow cytometry had shown CD8+CD57+ cell expansion. The sample originates from a study of CD8+CD57+ T cells in acquired aplastic anemia. TCR beta VDJ combinations and CDR3 sequences were profiled from genomic DNA. TCRdb used MiXCR to reprocess the reads, holding one entry per CDR3 protein. This table holds around 430,000 distinct CDR3 sequences, about a third found once. This CDR3 comprises 13 residues. CDR1 is SGHTA and CDR2 is FQGNSA in the germline V gene. V lost 0 bases and J 2 bases, leaving 4 bases between the germline ends.

Sequencing used sorted CD4+, CD8+, or CD8+CD57+ T cells (not recorded which) from PBMCs. The chain couples TRBV7-2 to TRBJ2-5; D unresolved. This receptor was identified in a human donor with aplastic anemia. The DNA for the CDR3 is TGTGCCAGCAGCTTAGCTAGGCAAGAGACCCAGTACTTC. Amino acid sequence: CASSLARQETQYF.